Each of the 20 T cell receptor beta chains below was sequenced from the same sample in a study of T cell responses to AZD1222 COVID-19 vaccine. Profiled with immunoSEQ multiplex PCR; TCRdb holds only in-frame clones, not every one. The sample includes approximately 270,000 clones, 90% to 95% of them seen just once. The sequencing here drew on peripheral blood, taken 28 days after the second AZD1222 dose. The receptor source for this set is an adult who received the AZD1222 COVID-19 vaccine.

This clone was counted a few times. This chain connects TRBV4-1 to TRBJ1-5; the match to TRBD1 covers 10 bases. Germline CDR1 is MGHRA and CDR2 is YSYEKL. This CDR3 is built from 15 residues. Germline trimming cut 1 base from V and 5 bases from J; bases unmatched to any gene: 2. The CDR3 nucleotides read TGCGCCAGCAGCCAAGTCGACAGGGGGCATCAGCCCCAGCATTTT. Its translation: CASSQVDRGHQPQHF.

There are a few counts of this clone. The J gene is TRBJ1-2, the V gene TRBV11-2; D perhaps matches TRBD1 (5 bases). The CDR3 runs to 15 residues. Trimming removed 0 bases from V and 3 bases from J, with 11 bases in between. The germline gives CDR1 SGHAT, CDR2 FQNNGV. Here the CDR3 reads CASSLEGGSYYGYTF. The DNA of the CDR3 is TGTGCCAGCAGCTTAGAGGGGGGTTCATACTATGGCTACACCTTC.

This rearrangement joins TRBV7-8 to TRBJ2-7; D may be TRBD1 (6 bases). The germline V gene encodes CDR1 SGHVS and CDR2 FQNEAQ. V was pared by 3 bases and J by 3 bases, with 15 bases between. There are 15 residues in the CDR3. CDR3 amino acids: CASSLGTGQYYEQYF. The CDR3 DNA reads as TGTGCCAGCAGCTTGGGAACAGGGCAATACTACGAGCAGTACTTC.

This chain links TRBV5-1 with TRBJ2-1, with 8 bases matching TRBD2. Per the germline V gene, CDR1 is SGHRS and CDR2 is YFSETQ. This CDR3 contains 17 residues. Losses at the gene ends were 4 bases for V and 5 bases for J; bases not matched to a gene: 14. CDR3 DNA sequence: TGCGCCAGCAGCCGCGCTACACCGGGACTAGGGAACAATGAGCAGTTCTTC. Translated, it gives CASSRATPGLGNNEQFF. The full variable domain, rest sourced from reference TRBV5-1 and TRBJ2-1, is KAGVTQTPRYLIKTRGQQVTLSCSPISGHRSVSWYQQTPGQGLQFLFEYFSETQRNKGNFPGRFSGRQFSNSRSEMNVSTLELGDSALYLCASSRATPGLGNNEQFFGPGTRLTVL.

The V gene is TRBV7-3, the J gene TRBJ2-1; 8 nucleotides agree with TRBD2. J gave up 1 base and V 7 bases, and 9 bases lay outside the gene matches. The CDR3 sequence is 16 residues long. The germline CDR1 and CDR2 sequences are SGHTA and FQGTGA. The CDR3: CASTPFGTSSYNEQFF. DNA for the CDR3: TGTGCCAGCACACCCTTTGGGACTAGTTCCTACAATGAGCAGTTCTTC.

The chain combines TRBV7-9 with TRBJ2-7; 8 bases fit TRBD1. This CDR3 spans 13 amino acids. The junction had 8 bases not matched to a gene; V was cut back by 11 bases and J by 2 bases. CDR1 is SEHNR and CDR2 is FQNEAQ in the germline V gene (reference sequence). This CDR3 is CAVRGRAAYEQYF. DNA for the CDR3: TGTGCCGTCAGGGGGCGAGCCGCCTACGAGCAGTACTTC.

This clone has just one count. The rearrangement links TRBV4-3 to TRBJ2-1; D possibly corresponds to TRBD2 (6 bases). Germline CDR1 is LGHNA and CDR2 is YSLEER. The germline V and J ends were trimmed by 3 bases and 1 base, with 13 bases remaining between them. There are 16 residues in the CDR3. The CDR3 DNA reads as TGCGCCAGCAGCCAGACGTGGGGGACTTCCTACAATGAGCAGTTCTTC. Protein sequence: CASSQTWGTSYNEQFF.

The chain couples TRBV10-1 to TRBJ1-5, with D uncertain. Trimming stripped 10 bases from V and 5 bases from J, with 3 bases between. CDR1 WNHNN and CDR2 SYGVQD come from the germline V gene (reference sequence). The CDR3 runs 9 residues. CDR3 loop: CATYQPQHF. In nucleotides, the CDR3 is TGCGCCACCTATCAGCCCCAGCATTTT.

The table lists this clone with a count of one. CDR3 residues: CASKSPGNNSPLHF. In nucleotides, the CDR3 is TGCGCCAGCAAATCGCCAGGGAATAATTCACCCCTCCACTTT. The rearrangement links TRBV5-1 to TRBJ1-6, with D possibly being TRBD1 (5 bases). The CDR3 has 14 residues. Per germline, CDR1 SGHRS and CDR2 YFSETQ. The germline V and J ends were trimmed by 6 bases and 5 bases, with 12 bases remaining between them.

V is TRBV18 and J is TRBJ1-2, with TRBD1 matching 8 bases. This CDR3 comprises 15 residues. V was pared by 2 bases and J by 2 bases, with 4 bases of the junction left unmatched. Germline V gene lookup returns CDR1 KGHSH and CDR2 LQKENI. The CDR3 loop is CASSPRDRPNYGYTF. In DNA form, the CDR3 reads TGTGCCAGCTCACCAAGGGACAGGCCCAACTATGGCTACACCTTC.

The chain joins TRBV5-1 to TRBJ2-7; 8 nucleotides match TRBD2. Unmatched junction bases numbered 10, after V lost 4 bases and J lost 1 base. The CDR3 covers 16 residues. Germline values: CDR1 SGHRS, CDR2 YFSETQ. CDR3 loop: CASSPSGGITSYEQYF. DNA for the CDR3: TGCGCCAGCAGCCCCTCGGGAGGGATCACGTCCTACGAGCAGTACTTC.

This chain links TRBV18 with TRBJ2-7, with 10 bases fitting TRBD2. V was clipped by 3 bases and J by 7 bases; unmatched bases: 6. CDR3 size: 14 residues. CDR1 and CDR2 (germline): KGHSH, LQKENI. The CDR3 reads CASSPSGGAGEQYF. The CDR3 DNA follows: TGTGCCAGCTCACCCAGCGGGGGGGCGGGAGAGCAGTACTTC.

CDR3 sequence: CASSLKGAGNTIYF. The CDR3 nucleotides are TGCGCCAGCAGCTTGAAGGGCGCTGGAAACACCATATATTTT. The J gene is TRBJ1-3, the V gene TRBV5-1; no firm D call. Trimming left V 1 base short and J 2 bases short, with 7 bases between. CDR3 length: 14 amino acids. Germline CDR1 reads SGHRS; CDR2 reads YFSETQ. The entire variable domain, with the rest obtained from reference TRBV5-1 and TRBJ1-3, is as follows: KAGVTQTPRYLIKTRGQQVTLSCSPISGHRSVSWYQQTPGQGLQFLFEYFSETQRNKGNFPGRFSGRQFSNSRSEMNVSTLELGDSALYLCASSLKGAGNTIYFGEGSWLTVV.

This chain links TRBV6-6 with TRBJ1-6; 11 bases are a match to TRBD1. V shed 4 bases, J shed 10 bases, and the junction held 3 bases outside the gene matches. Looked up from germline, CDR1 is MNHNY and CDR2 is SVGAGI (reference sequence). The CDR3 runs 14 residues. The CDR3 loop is CASSLGQGGSPLHF. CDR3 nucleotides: TGTGCCAGCAGTTTGGGACAGGGGGGATCACCCCTCCACTTT.

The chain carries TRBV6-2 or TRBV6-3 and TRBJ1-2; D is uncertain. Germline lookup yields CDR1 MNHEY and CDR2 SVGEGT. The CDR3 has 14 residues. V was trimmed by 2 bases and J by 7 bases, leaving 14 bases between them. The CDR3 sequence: CASSYDPTGAGYTF. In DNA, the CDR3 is TGTGCCAGCAGTTACGACCCTACCGGCGCTGGCTACACCTTC.

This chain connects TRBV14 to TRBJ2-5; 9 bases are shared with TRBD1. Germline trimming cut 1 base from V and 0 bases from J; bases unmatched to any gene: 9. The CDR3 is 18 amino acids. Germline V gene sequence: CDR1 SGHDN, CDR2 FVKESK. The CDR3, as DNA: TGTGCCAGCAGCCAAGGGGCTTATCGGGACAGGGACCAAGAGACCCAGTACTTC. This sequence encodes CASSQGAYRDRDQETQYF.

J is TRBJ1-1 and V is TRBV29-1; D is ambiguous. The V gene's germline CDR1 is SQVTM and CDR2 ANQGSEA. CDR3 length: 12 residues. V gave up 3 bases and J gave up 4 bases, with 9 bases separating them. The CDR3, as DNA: TGCAGCGTTGACCCGGGAGGCACTGAAGCTTTCTTT. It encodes CSVDPGGTEAFF.

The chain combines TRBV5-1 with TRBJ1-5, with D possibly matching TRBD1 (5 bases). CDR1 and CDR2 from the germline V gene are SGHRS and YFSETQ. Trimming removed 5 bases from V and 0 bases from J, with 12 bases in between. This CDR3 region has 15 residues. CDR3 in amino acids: CASSTAGGSNQPQHF. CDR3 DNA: TGCGCCAGCAGTACAGCGGGGGGTAGCAATCAGCCCCAGCATTTT.

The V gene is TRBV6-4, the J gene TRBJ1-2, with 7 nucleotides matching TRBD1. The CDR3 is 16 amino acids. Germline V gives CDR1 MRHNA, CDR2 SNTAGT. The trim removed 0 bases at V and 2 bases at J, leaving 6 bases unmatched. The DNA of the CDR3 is TGTGCCAGCAGTGACTCGAAATGGGACAGAAACTATGGCTACACCTTC. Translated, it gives CASSDSKWDRNYGYTF.

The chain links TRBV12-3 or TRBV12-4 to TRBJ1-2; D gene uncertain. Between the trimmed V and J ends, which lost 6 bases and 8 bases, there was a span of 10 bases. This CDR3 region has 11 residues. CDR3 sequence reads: CASRRALGYTF. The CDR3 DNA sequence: TGTGCCAGCAGGAGGGCCCTCGGCTACACCTTC.